The present TCR beta chain was sequenced within a study of blood T cell repertoires in COVID-19 (dated by TCRdb to 2020 to 2022). General notes on the study: Collaborator samples came from the United States, Italy and Spain and covered acute and convalescent phases of COVID-19. The repertoires were released in a freely available public database meant as a resource for research on the immune response to SARS-CoV-2. The samples were drawn from two sources: the first 160 participants of the ongoing ImmuneRACE study, and some 1,300 subjects contributed by 6 global collaborators. Where available, HLA class I and class II types were obtained from metadata supplied by the sample provider rather than from assay-based typing. The material from the prospective study consisted of cDNA or gDNA derived from T cells, B-cell-depleted T cells, or PBMCs. Subjects who had been exposed to COVID-19, were actively infected with it, or had recovered from it provided the deeply sampled blood TCRbeta repertoires that made up the dataset. Sample metadata almost always included a de-identified subject ID, COVID-19 status, age in years and sex. The research as a whole found: The quantity of clinical and demographic metadata differed by source and by participant and was supplied without curation.

This clone was seen just once. This clone's antigen is unknown. Qualities for individual bases were not recorded, and no much larger clone is one base off. Whole blood was collected in K2EDTA tubes by collaborating institutions according to the institutions' own protocols. Collaborator samples were shipped for TCRbeta analysis as frozen whole blood, isolated PBMCs, or DNA extracted from either sample type. TCRbeta CDR3 regions were amplified from genomic DNA by means of the immunoSEQ Assay, a bias-controlled multiplex PCR. As for the authors' bioinformatics: Within the assay, amplification of reference gene primers was used to estimate how many nucleated cells each sample contained. To quantify the absolute abundance of each unique TCRbeta CDR3 rearrangement, sequence reads were collapsed and filtered. For each sample, productive Simpson clonality was calculated as the square root of Simpson's diversity index across productive rearrangements. Not all clones reach the TCRdb copy of this immuneACCESS table, which keeps in-frame sequences only. Checked studies attribute under half of the gap to unresolved V genes and leave the rest unexplained. The DNA gave D and trimming, while V, J and clone size come from that table. The sample profile shows under 200,000 clones; roughly nine tenths of them were found once. 7% of the sample is in the top ten clones.

Trimming costs V 4 bases and J 5 bases, and their ends lie 3 bases apart. The germline V gene yields SGHNT for CDR1 and YENEEA for CDR2. The CDR3 has 11 amino acids, counting the end cysteine and phenylalanine. Left in the record is the CDR3 DNA by itself, 33 bases read in frame from the first base. This TCR was recovered from a woman of 80 years or more in a cohort sampled during active or convalescent COVID-19. The rearrangement combines TRBV11-3 with TRBJ2-1; no D gene is confidently identified. The material sequenced was peripheral blood. The sequenced DNA is TGTGCCAGCAGCTCTCACAATGAGCAGTTCTTC. Translated, this gives CASSSHNEQFF.